These T cell receptor beta chains were read from a single sample in a study of T cell responses to AZD1222 COVID-19 vaccine. Generated by immunoSEQ multiplex PCR, the TCRdb table keeps only in-frame clones and is missing some. The sample yields about 140,000 clones, about nine tenths seen once. Sequenced here: peripheral blood, sampled 28 days after the second AZD1222 dose. The receptors derive from an adult who received the AZD1222 COVID-19 vaccine. CDR3s include the opening cysteine and the closing phenylalanine or tryptophan. D genes are given only for firm matches. Only some rows state a clone size, as once, few, many or a class for expanded clones.

TRBV3-1/TRBV3-2	TRBJ1-2	-	-	TGTGCCAGCAGCCAAGGGTGGGTTGGTGGCTACACCTTC	CASSQGWVGGYTF
TRBV30	TRBJ1-5	-	-	TGTGCCTGGAGTCCGACGTGGGGGAATCAGCCCCAGCATTTT	CAWSPTWGNQPQHF
TRBV19	TRBJ2-2	once	TRBD2	TGTGCCAGTAGACCCACAGGGACTAGCGCGGTCGGGGAGCTGTTTTTT	CASRPTGTSAVGELFF
TRBV19	TRBJ2-5	once	TRBD2	TGTGCCAGTAGTAAGACTAGCGGGAGACTTCGGGAGACCCAGTACTTC	CASSKTSGRLRETQYF
TRBV7-9	TRBJ2-2	-	-	TGTGCCAGCAGCGGAGGGCAGGGCAGGGGAACCGGGGAGCTGTTTTTT	CASSGGQGRGTGELFF
TRBV30	TRBJ2-2	-	-	TGTGCCTGGAGACGGCAGGGCTACGGGGAGCTGTTTTTT	CAWRRQGYGELFF
TRBV7-9	TRBJ1-1	-	TRBD1	TGTGCCAGCAGCATTCCTACAGGGGGCAACACTGAAGCTTTCTTT	CASSIPTGGNTEAFF
TRBV10-1	TRBJ2-7	-	-	TGCGCCAGCAGTGAGTCGAATGCAGGGAACTACGAGCAGTACTTC	CASSESNAGNYEQYF
TRBV27	TRBJ2-1	-	TRBD1	TGTGCCAGCAGTGCCGGGACAGCTTACAATGAGCAGTTCTTC	CASSAGTAYNEQFF
TRBV3-1/TRBV3-2	TRBJ1-2	-	TRBD1	TGTGCCAGCAGCCAAGTCCAAAATTACAGGGGAACGGGCTACACCTTC	CASSQVQNYRGTGYTF
TRBV2	TRBJ2-5	-	TRBD1	TGTGCCAGCAGCCACCCGGGCAGGGGGCAAGAGACCCAGTACTTC	CASSHPGRGQETQYF
TRBV6-6	TRBJ2-2	-	TRBD2	TGTGCCAGCAGTTACTTTAGCGGGAGGGCTACCGGGGAGCTGTTTTTT	CASSYFSGRATGELFF
TRBV11-2	TRBJ2-1	-	-	TGTGCCAGCAGGTCCTCAGCGAATTCCTACAATGAGCAGTTCTTC	CASRSSANSYNEQFF
TRBV21-1	TRBJ2-7	-	-	TGTGCCAGCAGCAAAGCGCGCTTAAGCTCCTACGAGCAGTACTTC	CASSKARLSSYEQYF
TRBV19	TRBJ2-3	-	-	TGTGCCAGTAGTACAAGACAGATAAGCACAGATACGCAGTATTTT	CASSTRQISTDTQYF
TRBV2	TRBJ1-3	-	TRBD1	TGTGCCAGCGCCCCACAGGGGAGCTCTGGAAACACCATATATTTT	CASAPQGSSGNTIYF
TRBV18	TRBJ1-1	few	-	TGTGCCAGCTCAAGGAGTGTGGGGGGCATGAACACTGAAGCTTTCTTT	CASSRSVGGMNTEAFF